This T cell receptor beta chain was obtained from a study of shared clonotypes between healthy human individuals. Data came from immunoSEQ multiplex PCR; TCRdb stores just in-frame clones and leaves some out. The repertoire includes nearly 1,000,000 clones, around 80% of them detected once, and approximately 1.5% sits in the top ten. This clone came up once. The antigen remains unidentified. General study points: Generation probabilities of non-shared clonotypes were lower (relative to those shared by all four donors).

CDR3 size: 14 residues. Germline V CDR1 and CDR2: LNHDA, SQIVND (reference sequence). Deletions cut 3 bases from V and 0 bases from J, with 9 bases between. The chain joins TRBV19 to TRBJ2-7; D is perhaps TRBD1 (5 bases). The sequence came from a man aged 18 to 30 in good health. The sequencing input was memory CD4+ T cells sorted from blood. Subset defined: CD45RA-negative fraction. DNA for the CDR3: TGTGCCAGTAGTATCGACAGTGCCTCCTACGAGCAGTACTTC. This encodes CASSIDSASYEQYF.